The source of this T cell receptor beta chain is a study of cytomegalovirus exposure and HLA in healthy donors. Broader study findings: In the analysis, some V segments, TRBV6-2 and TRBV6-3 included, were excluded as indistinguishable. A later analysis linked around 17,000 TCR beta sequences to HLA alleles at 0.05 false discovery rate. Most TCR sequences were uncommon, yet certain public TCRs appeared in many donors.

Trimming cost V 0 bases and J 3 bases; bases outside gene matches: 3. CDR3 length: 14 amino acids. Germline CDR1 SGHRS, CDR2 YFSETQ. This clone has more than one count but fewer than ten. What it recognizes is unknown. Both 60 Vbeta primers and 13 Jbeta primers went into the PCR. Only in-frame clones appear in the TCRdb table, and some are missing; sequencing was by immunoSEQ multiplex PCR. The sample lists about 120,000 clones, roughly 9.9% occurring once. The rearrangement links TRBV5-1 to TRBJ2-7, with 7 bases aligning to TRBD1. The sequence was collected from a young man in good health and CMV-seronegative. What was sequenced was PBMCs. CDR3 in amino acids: CASSLARGSYEQYF. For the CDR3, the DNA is TGCGCCAGCAGCTTGGCCAGGGGGAGCTACGAGCAGTACTTC.